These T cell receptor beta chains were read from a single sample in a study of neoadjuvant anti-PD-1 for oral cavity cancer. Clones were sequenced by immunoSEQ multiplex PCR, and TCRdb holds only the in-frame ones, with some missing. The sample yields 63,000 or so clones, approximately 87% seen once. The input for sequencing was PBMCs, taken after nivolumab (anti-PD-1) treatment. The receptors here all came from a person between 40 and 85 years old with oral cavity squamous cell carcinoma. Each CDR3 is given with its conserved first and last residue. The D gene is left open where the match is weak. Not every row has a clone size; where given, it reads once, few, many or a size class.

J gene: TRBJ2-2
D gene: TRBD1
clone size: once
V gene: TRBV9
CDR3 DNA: TGTGCCAGCAGCGTAGCAGGACAGGGGGCGGTCGGGGAGCTGTTTTTT
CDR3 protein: CASSVAGQGAVGELFF

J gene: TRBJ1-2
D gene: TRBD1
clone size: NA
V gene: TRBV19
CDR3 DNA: TGTGCCAGTAGTATAGATCTGGACAGGGGCTATGGCTACACCTTC
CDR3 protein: CASSIDLDRGYGYTF

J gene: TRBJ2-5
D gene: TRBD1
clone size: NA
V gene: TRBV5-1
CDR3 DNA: TGCGCCAGCAGCTTGGGACAGGGGACGGGAGAGACCCAGTACTTC
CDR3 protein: CASSLGQGTGETQYF

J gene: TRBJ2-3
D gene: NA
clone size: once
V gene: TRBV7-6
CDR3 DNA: TGTGCCAGCAGCTTATCGACTGCTGCTAGCACAGATACGCAGTATTTT
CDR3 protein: CASSLSTAASTDTQYF

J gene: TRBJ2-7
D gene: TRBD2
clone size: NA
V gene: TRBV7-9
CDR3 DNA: TGTGCCAGCAGCTTCGGGGGGAATTACGAGCAGTACTTC
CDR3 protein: CASSFGGNYEQYF

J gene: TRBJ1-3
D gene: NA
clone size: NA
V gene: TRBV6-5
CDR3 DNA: TGTGCCAGCAGTTACTCATTGGCCCCTGGAAACACCATATATTTT
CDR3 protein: CASSYSLAPGNTIYF

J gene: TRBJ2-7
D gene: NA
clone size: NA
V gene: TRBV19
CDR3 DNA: TGTGCCAGTAGTATATCCCCGACTCTAAGGGGCGAGCAGTACTTC
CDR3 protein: CASSISPTLRGEQYF

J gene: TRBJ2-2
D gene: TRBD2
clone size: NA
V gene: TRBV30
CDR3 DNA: TGTGCCTGGAAGGGACTACCTAACACCGGGGAGCTGTTTTTT
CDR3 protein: CAWKGLPNTGELFF

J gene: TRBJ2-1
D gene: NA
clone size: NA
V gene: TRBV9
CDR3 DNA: TGTGCCAGCAGCGTAGGGCTAGCCGCCTACAATGAGCAGTTCTTC
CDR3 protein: CASSVGLAAYNEQFF

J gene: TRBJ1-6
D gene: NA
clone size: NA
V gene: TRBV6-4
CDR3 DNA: TGTGCCAGCAGCGCCGGGGGGCCGAATTCACCCCTCCACTTT
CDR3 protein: CASSAGGPNSPLHF

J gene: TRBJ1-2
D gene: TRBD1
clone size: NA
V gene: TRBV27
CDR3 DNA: TGTGCCAGCAGTTTAAGCTTCCGGGACAGTGAATTTTATGGCTACACCTTC
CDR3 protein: CASSLSFRDSEFYGYTF

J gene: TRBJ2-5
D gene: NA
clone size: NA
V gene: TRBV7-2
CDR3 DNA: TGTGCCTCAGCGCACCCCGAAGAGACCCAGTACTTC
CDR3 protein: CASAHPEETQYF

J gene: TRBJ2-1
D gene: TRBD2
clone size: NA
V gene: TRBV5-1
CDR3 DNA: TGCGCCAGCAGCTTGTCGGCTAGCGGGAGCGTATATGGGAATGAGCAGTTCTTC
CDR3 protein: CASSLSASGSVYGNEQFF

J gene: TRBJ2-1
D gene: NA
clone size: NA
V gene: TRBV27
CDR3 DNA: TGTGCCAGCAGTTTAGGAGTAGCTTATAATCACAATGAGCAGTTCTTC
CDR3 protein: CASSLGVAYNHNEQFF

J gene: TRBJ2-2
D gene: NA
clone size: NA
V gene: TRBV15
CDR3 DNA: TGTGCCACCAGCTTAGTCCTTGAGCCGACCGGGGAGCTGTTTTTT
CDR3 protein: CATSLVLEPTGELFF

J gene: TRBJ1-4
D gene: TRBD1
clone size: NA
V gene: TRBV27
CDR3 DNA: TGTGCCAGCAGCTCGCTCAACAGGGGGTCAAATGAAAAACTGTTTTTT
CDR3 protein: CASSSLNRGSNEKLFF

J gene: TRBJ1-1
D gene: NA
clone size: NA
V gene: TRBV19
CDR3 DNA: TGTGCCAGTAGTATACTTACCGGGAACACTGAAGCTTTCTTT
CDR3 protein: CASSILTGNTEAFF

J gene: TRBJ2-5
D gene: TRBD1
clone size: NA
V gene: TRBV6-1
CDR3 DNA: TGTGCCAGCCCGGGACAGCAAGAGACCCAGTACTTC
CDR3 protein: CASPGQQETQYF

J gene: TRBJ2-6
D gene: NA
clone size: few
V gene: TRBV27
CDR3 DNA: TGTGCCAGCAGTTTAAGTGGCTCTGGGGCCAACGTCCTGACTTTC
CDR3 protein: CASSLSGSGANVLTF

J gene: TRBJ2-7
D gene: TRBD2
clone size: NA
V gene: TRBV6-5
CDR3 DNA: TGTGCCAGCAGAATACTAGCGGGAGGGCCCGGGGAGCAGTACTTC
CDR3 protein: CASRILAGGPGEQYF

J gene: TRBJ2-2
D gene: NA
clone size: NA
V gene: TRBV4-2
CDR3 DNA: TGTGCCAGCAGCCAAGGGATAGGGGGGACCGGGGAGCTGTTTTTT
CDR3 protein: CASSQGIGGTGELFF

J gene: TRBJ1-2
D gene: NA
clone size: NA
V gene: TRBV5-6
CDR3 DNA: TGTGCCAGCAGCTGGAACGACAGGATCTATGGCTACACCTTC
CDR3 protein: CASSWNDRIYGYTF

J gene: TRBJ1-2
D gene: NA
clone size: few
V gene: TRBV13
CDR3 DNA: TGTGCCAGCAGCTTGAGTGAAGCCATAGGCTACACCTTC
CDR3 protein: CASSLSEAIGYTF

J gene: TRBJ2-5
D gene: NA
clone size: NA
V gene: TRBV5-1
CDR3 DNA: TGCGCCAGCAGCTTGGTCCCGCCGCAAGAGACCCAGTACTTC
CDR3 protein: CASSLVPPQETQYF

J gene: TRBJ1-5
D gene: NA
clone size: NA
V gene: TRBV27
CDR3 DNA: TGTGCCAGCAGTTTTCCTACCATTGAGCGCGGTCAGCCCCAGCATTTT
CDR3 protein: CASSFPTIERGQPQHF

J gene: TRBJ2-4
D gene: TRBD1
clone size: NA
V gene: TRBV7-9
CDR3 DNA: TGTGCCAGCAGCTTAGGTCGGGGACAGGACATTCAGTACTTC
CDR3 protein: CASSLGRGQDIQYF

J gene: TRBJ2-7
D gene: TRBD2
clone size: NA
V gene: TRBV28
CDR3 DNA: TGTGCCAGCAGCCTAATCCTACTAGCGGGCAAATACGAGCAGTACTTC
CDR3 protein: CASSLILLAGKYEQYF

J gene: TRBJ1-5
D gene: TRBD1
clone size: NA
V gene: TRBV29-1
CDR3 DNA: TGCAGCGGAATGACAGGGTTTGGTCAGCCCCAGCATTTT
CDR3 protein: CSGMTGFGQPQHF

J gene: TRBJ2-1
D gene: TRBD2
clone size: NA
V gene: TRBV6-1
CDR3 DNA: TGTGCCACGCGGAATAGCGGGAGCGGCGGTGAGCAGTTCTTC
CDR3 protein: CATRNSGSGGEQFF

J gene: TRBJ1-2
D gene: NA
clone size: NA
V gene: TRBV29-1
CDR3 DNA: TGCAGCGTTTGGGGAGGGGACAACTATGGCTACACCTTC
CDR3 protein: CSVWGGDNYGYTF

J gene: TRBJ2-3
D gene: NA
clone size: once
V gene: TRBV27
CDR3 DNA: TGTGCCAGCCATTTGCAGGGTTCGGATACGCAGTATTTT
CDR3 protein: CASHLQGSDTQYF

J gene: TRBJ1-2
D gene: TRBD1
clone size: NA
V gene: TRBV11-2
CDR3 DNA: TGTGCCAGCAGACAATTGAGGAGACAGGGGCGGGACTATGGCTACACCTTC
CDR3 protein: CASRQLRRQGRDYGYTF

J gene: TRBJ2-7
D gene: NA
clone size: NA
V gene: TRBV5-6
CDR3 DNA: TGTGCCAGCAGCTTGGGAAGGGGAGGCGAGCAGTACTTC
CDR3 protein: CASSLGRGGEQYF

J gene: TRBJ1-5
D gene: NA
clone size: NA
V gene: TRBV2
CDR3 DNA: TGTGCCAGCAGTGAAGCGAGGTCAGGCAATCAGCCCCAGCATTTT
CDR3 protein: CASSEARSGNQPQHF

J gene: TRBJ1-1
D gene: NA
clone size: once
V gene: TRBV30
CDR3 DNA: TGTGCCTGGAGTCAACAGGAGAACACTGAAGCTTTCTTT
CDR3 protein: CAWSQQENTEAFF

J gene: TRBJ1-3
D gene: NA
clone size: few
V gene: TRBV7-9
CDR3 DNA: TGTGCCAGCAGTCTAGCCAGTGGAAACACCATATATTTT
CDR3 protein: CASSLASGNTIYF

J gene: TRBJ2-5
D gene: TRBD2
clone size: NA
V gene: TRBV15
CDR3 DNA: TGTGCCACCAGCAGACCCGCTAGCGGAGAAGAGACCCAGTACTTC
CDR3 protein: CATSRPASGEETQYF

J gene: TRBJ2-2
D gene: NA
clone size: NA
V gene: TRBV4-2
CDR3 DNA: TGTGCCAGCAGCCGGAAACGCTTGCGGGAGCTGTTTTTT
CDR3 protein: CASSRKRLRELFF

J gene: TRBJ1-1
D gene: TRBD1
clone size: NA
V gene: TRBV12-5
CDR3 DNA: TGTGCTAGTGGTTCAACCGGGACAGGGGCGTCCATGGGCACTGAAGCTTTCTTT
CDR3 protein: CASGSTGTGASMGTEAFF

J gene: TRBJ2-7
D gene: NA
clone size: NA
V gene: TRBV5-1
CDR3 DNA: TGCGCCAGCAGTAGGGACGGCAGCTCCTACGAGCAGTACTTC
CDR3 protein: CASSRDGSSYEQYF

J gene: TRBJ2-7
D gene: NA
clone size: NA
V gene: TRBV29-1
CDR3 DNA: TGCAGCGTTGGCCCCACGGGTCGCGAGCAGTACTTC
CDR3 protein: CSVGPTGREQYF

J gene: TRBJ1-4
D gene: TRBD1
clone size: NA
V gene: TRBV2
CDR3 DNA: TGTGCCAGCAGCGACAGGGGAAGGCAAAAACTGTTTTTT
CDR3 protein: CASSDRGRQKLFF

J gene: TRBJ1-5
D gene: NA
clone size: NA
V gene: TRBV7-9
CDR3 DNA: TGTGCCAGCAGCCCCGGACCGGGGGGGATAAACAATCAGCCCCAGCATTTT
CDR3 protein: CASSPGPGGINNQPQHF

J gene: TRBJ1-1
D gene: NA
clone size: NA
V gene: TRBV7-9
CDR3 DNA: TGTGCCAGCAGCTCTAGGGCAGAGCGGTTCACTGAAGCTTTCTTT
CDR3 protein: CASSSRAERFTEAFF

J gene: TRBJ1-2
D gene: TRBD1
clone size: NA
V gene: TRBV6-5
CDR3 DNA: TGTGCCAGCAGTGTTAGGACAGGGGAGTTCTATGGCTACACCTTC
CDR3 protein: CASSVRTGEFYGYTF

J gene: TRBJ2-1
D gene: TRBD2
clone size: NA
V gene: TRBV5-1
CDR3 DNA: TGCGCCAGCAGCTCGACTAGCGGGAGGGGTAATGAGCAGTTCTTC
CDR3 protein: CASSSTSGRGNEQFF

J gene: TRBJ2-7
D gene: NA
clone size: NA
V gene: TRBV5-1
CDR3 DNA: TGCGCCAGCAGCTTTACAGTGTCCTACGAGCAGTACTTC
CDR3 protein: CASSFTVSYEQYF

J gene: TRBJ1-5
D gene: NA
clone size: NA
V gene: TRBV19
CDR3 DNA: TGTGCCAGTAGTACCGCTTGGGGGGGATACAATCAGCCCCAGCATTTT
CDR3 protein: CASSTAWGGYNQPQHF